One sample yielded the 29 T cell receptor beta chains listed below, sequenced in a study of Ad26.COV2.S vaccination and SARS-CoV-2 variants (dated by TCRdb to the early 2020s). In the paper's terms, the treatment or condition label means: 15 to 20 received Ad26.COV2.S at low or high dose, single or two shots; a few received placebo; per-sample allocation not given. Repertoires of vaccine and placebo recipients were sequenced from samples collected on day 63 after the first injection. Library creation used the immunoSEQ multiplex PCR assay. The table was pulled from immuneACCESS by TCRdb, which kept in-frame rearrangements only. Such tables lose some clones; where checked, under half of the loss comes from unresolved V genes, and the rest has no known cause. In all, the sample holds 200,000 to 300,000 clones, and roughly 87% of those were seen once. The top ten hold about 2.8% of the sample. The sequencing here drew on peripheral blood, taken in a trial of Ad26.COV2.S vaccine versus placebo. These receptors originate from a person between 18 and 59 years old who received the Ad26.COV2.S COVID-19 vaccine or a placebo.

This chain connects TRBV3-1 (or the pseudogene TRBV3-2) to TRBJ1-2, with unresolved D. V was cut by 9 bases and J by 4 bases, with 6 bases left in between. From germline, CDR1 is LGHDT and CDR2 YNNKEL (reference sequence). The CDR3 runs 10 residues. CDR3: CARPAYGYTF. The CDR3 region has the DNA TGTGCCAGGCCGGCCTATGGCTACACCTTC.

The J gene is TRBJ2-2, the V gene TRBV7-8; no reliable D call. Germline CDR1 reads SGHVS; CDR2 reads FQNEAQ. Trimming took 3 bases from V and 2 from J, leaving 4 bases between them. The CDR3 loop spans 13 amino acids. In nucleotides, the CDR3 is TGTGCCAGCAGCTTCAGTAACACCGGGGAGCTGTTTTTT. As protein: CASSFSNTGELFF.

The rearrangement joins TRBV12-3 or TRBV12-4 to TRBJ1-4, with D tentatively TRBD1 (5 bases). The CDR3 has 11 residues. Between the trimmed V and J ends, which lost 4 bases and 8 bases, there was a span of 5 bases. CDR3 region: CASSYREKLFF. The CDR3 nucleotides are TGTGCCAGCAGTTACAGGGAAAAACTGTTTTTT.

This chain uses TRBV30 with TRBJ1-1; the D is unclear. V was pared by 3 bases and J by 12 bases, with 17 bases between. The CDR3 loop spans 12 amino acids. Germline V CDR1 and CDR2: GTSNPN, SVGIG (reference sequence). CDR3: CAWSAIAQQTFF. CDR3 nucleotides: TGTGCCTGGAGCGCAATCGCACAACAGACTTTCTTT.

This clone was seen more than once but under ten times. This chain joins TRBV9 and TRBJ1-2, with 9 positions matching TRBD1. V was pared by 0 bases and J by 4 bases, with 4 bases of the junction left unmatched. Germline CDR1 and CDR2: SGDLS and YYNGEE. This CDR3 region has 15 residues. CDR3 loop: CASSVDRGRGYGYTF. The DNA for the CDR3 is TGTGCCAGCAGCGTAGACAGGGGGCGCGGCTATGGCTACACCTTC.

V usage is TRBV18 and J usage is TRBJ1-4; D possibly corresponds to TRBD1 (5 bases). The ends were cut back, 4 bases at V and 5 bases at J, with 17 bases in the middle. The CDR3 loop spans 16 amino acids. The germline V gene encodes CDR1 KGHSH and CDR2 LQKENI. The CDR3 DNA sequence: TGTGCCAGCTCACGATCACCCGGGACGGGAAATGAAAAACTGTTTTTT. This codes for CASSRSPGTGNEKLFF.

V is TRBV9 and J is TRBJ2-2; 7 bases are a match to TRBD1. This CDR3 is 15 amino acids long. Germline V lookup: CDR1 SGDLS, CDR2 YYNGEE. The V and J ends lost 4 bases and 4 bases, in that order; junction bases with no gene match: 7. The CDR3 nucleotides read TGTGCCAGCAGCCCGCGACAGGGAACCACCGGGGAGCTGTTTTTT. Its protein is CASSPRQGTTGELFF. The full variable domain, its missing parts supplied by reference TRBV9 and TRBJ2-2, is DSGVTQTPKHLITATGQRVTLRCSPRSGDLSVYWYQQSLDQGLQFLIQYYNGEERAKGNILERFSAQQFPDLHSELNLSSLELGDSALYFCASSPRQGTTGELFFGEGSRLTVL.

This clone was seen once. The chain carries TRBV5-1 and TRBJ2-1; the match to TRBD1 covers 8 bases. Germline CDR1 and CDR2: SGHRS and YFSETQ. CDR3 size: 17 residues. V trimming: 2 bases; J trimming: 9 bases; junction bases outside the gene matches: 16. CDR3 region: CASSLNVDRVNEGEQFF. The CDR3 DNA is TGCGCCAGCAGCTTAAATGTGGACAGGGTGAATGAGGGTGAGCAGTTCTTC.

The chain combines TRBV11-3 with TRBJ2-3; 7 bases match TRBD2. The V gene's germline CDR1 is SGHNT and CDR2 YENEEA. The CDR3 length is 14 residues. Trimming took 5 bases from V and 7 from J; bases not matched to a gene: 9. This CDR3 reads CASSQGRGSNTQYF. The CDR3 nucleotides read TGTGCCAGCAGCCAAGGGAGGGGTAGCAATACGCAGTATTTT.

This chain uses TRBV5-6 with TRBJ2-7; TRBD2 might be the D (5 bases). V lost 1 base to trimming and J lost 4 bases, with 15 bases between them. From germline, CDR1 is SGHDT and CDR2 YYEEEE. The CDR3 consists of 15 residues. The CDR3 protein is CASSLKWRGGYEQYF. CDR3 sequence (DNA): TGTGCCAGCAGCTTGAAGTGGCGAGGCGGGTACGAGCAGTACTTC.

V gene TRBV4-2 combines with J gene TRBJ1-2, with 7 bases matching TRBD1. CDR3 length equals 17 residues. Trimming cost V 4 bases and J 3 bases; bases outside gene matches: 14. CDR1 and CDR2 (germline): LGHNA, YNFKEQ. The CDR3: CASSPLEGAIPYYGYTF. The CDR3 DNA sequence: TGTGCCAGCAGCCCGTTAGAGGGGGCGATCCCCTACTATGGCTACACCTTC.

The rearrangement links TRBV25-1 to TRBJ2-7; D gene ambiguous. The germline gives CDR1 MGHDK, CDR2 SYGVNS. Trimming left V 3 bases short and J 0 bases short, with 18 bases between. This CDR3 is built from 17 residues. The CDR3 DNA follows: TGTGCCAGCAGTGACATGGAAGGATTGGGCAGCTCCTACGAGCAGTACTTC. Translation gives CASSDMEGLGSSYEQYF.

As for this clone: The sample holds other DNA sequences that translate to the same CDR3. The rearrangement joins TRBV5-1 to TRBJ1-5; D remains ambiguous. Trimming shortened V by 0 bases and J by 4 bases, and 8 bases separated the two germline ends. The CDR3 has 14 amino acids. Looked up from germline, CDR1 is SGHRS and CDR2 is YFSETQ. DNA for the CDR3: TGCGCCAGCAGCTTGGCGGGTGGGAATCAGCCCCAGCATTTT. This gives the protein CASSLAGGNQPQHF.

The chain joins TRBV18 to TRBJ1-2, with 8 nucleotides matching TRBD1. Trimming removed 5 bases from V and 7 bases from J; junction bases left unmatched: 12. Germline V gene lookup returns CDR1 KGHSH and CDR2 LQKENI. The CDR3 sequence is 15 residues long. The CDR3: CASSSGIRGRTGYTF. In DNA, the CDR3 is TGTGCCAGCTCATCAGGAATCAGGGGGCGGACTGGCTACACCTTC. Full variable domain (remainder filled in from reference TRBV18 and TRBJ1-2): NAGVMQNPRHLVRRRGQEARLRCSPMKGHSHVYWYRQLPEEGLKFMVYLQKENIIDESGMPKERFSAEFPKEGPSILRIQQVVRGDSAAYFCASSSGIRGRTGYTFGSGTRLTVV.

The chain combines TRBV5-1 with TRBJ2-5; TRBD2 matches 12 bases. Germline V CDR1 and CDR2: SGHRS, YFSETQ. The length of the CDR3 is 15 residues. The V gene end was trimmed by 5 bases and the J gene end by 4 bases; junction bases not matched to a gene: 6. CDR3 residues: CASRLAGGPRETQYF. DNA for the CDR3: TGCGCCAGCAGGCTAGCGGGGGGGCCCAGAGAGACCCAGTACTTC. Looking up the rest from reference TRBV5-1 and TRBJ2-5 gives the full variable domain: KAGVTQTPRYLIKTRGQQVTLSCSPISGHRSVSWYQQTPGQGLQFLFEYFSETQRNKGNFPGRFSGRQFSNSRSEMNVSTLELGDSALYLCASRLAGGPRETQYFGPGTRLLVL.

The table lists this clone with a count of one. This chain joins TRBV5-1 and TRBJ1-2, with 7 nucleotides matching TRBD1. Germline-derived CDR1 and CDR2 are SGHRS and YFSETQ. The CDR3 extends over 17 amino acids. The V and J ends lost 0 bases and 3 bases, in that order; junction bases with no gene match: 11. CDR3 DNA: TGCGCCAGCAGCTTGGCCTCGTTAAACAGGGGCGACTATGGCTACACCTTC. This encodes CASSLASLNRGDYGYTF.

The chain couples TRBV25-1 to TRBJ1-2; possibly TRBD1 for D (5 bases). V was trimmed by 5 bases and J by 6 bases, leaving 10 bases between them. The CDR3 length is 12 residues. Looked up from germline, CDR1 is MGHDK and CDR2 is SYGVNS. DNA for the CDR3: TGTGCCAGCAGTCGCGGGGGGGATGGCTACACCTTC. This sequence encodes CASSRGGDGYTF.

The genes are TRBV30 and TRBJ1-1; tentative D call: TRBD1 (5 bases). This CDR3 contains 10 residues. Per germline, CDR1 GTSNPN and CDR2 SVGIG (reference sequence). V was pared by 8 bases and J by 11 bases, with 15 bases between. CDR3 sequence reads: CAGHRRVAFF. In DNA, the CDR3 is TGTGCCGGACACAGGAGAGTGGCTTTCTTT. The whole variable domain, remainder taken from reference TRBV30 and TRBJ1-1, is SQTIHQWPATLVQPVGSPLSLECTVEGTSNPNLYWYRQAAGRGLQLLFYSVGIGQISSEVPQNLSASRPQDRQFILSSKKLLLSDSGFYLCAGHRRVAFFGQGTRLTVV.

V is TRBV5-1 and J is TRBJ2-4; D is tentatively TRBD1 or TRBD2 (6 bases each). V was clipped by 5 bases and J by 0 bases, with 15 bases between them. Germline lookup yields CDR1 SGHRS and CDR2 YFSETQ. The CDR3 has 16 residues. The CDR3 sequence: CASRTEGGLAKNIQYF. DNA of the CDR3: TGCGCCAGCAGGACCGAGGGGGGACTAGCCAAAAACATTCAGTACTTC.

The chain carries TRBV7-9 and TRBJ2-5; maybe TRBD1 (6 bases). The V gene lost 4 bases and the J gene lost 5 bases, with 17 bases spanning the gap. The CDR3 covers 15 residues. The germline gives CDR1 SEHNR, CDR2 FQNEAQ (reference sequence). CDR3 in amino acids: CASSSRDTRRETQYF. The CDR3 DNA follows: TGTGCCAGCAGCTCCCGGGACACTCGAAGGGAGACCCAGTACTTC. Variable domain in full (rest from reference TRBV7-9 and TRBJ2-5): DTGVSQNPRHKITKRGQNVTFRCDPISEHNRLYWYRQTLGQGPEFLTYFQNEAQLEKSRLLSDRFSAERPKGSFSTLEIQRTEQGDSAMYLCASSSRDTRRETQYFGPGTRLLVL.

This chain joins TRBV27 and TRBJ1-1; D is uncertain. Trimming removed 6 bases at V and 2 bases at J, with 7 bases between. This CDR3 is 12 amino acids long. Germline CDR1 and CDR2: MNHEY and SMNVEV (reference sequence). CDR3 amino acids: CASSPGNTEAFF. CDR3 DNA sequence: TGTGCCAGCAGCCCGGGTAACACTGAAGCTTTCTTT.

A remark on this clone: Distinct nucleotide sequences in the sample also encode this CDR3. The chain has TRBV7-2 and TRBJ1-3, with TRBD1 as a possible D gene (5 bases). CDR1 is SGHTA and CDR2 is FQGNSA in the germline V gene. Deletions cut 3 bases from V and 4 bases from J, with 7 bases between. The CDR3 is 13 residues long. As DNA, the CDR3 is TGTGCCAGCAGCTTGGGACTAGGAAACACCATATATTTT. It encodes CASSLGLGNTIYF.

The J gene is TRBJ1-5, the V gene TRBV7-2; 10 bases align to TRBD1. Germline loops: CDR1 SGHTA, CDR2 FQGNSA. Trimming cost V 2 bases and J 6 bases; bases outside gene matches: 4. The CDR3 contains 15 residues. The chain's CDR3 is CASSLRDRGPQPQHF. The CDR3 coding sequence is TGTGCCAGCAGCTTACGGGACAGGGGACCTCAGCCCCAGCATTTT. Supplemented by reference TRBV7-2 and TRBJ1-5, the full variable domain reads GAGVSQSPSNKVTEKGKDVELRCDPISGHTALYWYRQSLGQGLEFLIYFQGNSAPDKSGLPSDRFSAERTGGSVSTLTIQRTQQEDSAVYLCASSLRDRGPQPQHFGDGTRLSIL.

The CDR3 sequence is CASRRRTSGTDTQYF. The CDR3 DNA follows: TGTGCCAGCAGACGAAGGACTAGCGGGACAGATACGCAGTATTTT. The chain carries TRBV7-9 and TRBJ2-3; TRBD2 matches at 11 bases. This CDR3 contains 15 residues. The germline CDR1 and CDR2 sequences are SEHNR and FQNEAQ (reference sequence). V shed 6 bases, J shed 3 bases, and the junction held 5 bases outside the gene matches.

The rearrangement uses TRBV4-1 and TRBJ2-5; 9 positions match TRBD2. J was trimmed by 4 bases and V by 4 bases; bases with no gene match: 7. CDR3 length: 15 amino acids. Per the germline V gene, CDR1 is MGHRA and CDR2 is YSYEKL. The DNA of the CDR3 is TGCGCCAGCAGCCCTACAGCGGGAGGCCCAGAGACCCAGTACTTC. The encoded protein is CASSPTAGGPETQYF.

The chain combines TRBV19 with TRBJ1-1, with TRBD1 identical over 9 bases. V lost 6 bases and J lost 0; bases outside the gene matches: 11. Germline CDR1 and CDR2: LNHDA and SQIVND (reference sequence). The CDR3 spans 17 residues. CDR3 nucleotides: TGTGCCAGTAGATCCCCACAGGGGGCAATTATGAACACTGAAGCTTTCTTT. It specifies CASRSPQGAIMNTEAFF.

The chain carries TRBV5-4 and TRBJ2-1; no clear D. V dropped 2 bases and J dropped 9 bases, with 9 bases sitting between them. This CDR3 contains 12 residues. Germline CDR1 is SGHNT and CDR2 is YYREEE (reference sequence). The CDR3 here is CASSFPDGEQFF. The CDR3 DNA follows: TGTGCCAGCAGCTTTCCTGACGGTGAGCAGTTCTTC.

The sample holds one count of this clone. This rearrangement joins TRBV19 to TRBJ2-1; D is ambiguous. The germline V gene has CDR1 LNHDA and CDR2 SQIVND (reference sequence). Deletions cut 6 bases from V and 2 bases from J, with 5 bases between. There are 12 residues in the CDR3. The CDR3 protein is CASSTAYNEQFF. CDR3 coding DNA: TGTGCCAGTAGCACGGCCTACAATGAGCAGTTCTTC.

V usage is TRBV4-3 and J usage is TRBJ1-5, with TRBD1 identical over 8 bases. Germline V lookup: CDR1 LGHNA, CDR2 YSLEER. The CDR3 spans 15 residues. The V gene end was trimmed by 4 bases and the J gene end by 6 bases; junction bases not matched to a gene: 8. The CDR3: CASSLGTGGGQPQHF. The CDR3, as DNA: TGCGCCAGCAGCCTAGGGACAGGCGGGGGTCAGCCCCAGCATTTT.